This TCR beta chain originates from a study of OX40 agonist ivuxolimab in advanced cancers. Study background: Patients were treated with ivuxolimab, an agonistic anti-OX40 (CD134) antibody.

Germline CDR1 SGHDT, CDR2 YYEEEE. The CDR3 totals 15 residues. As for this clone: An end of the junction differs from the germline gene, which may be a read error.

Assay: immunoSEQ multiplex PCR; the TCRdb copy retains only in-frame clones and omits some. The sample yields 60,000 or so clones, roughly nine tenths seen once. This sequence originates from an adult with an advanced solid tumor such as melanoma, head and neck, liver or kidney cancer. This specimen consisted of CD4+ or CD8+ T cells sorted from blood, obtained in a trial of the OX40 agonist ivuxolimab. The chain has TRBV5-6 and TRBJ2-5, with 8 positions matching TRBD2. The CDR3, as DNA: TGTGCCAGCAGGAGGAGCCAGCGGGGGCAAGGGACCCAGTACTTC. Translated, it gives CASRRSQRGQGTQYF.